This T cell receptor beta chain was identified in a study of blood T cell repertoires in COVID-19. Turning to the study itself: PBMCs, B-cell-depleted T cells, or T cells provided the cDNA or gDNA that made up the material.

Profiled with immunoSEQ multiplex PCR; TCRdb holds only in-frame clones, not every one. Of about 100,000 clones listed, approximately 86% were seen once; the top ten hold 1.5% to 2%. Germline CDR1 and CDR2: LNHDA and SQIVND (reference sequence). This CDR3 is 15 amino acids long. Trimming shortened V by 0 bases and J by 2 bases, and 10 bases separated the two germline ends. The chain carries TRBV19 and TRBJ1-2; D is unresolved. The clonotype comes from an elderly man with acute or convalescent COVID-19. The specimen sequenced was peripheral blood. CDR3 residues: CASSIDMSLNYGYTF. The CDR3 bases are TGTGCCAGTAGTATAGATATGAGTCTCAACTATGGCTACACCTTC.